This T cell receptor beta chain appears in the sequencing data of a study of cytomegalovirus exposure and HLA in healthy donors. Study-level findings and limits: Previous analysis showed most TCR beta V segments were productive about 87% or about 30% of the time. Cytomegalovirus status, reportedly, was diagnosed with high specificity and sensitivity by the classifier.

A remark on this clone: The antigen is not known.

V lost 2 bases, J lost 6 bases, and 14 bases stayed unmatched. From germline, CDR1 is SGHRS and CDR2 YFSETQ. CDR3 length: 17 residues. Both 60 Vbeta primers and 13 Jbeta primers went into the PCR. This table comes from immunoSEQ multiplex PCR, and its TCRdb copy is limited to in-frame clones, with some not included. The repertoire holds about 120,000 clones, with 81% as singletons. This sequence was found in a man aged 18 to 30 in good health and CMV-seronegative. The sample was PBMCs. The gene calls are TRBV5-1 and TRBJ2-3; 8 bases match TRBD2. The CDR3 is CASSFTTGGRAVDTQYF. The CDR3 bases are TGCGCCAGCAGCTTTACAACGGGGGGGAGGGCAGTGGATACGCAGTATTTT.